This TCR beta chain was observed in a study of T cell repertoires in cytomegalovirus infection. Study in general: Both CMV infection and a matching HLA type were indicated by public TCR beta signatures.

Note on this clonotype: The antigen is undetermined.

Points from the study as a whole: Within the response measured ex vivo, HLA-C-restricted CMV-specific TCR beta clonotypes were dominant.

The CDR3 spans 14 residues. Trimming removed 4 bases at V and 5 bases at J, with 14 bases between. Germline V gives CDR1 MGHRA, CDR2 YSYEKL. TCRdb re-derived calls from the reads in MiXCR, one entry per CDR3 protein. The table lists approximately 910,000 distinct CDR3 sequences, roughly 30% of them singletons, with around an eighth in the top ten. This chain links TRBV4-1 with TRBJ1-2, with a possible D match to TRBD1 (6 bases). The sample consisted of cultured CD8+ T cells from PBMCs, taken from culture after CMV antigen stimulation. This clonotype was sampled from a human donor in good health (CMV status not recorded). Some clones in this sample may be carry-over from other donors' samples. The CDR3 DNA follows: TGCGCCAGCAGCCCACCGGGACACAGTTATGGCTACACCTTC. As protein: CASSPPGHSYGYTF.